This TCR beta chain stems from a study of T cells in Graves' hyperthyroidism and ophthalmopathy. Study summary: Peripheral blood was taken when the disease was first diagnosed, before any treatment began. Study-level findings and limits: Ophthalmopathy stood apart from stable hyperthyroidism in a 13 V-J model.

In its sample, this clonotype was seen many times. Its specificity is not known. Amplification of TCR beta CDR3 regions was performed using RNA transcripts as template. A set of HTBI primers served as the primers for a first-round RT-PCR of the TCR CDR3. MiXCR was run by TCRdb on the multiplex PCR reads, yielding one entry per CDR3 protein. The sample records hundreds of thousands of distinct CDR3 sequences, less than 25% being singletons. Not enrolled were patients with uncontrolled infection, other autoimmune disease, pregnancy or lactation. PBMCs came from more than 8.5 ml fresh peripheral blood. The source of this sequence is a young man with Graves' ophthalmopathy. The source material was blood.

Written as DNA, the CDR3 is TGTGCCTGGGGGAGGGCCGACATTTCCTACGAGCAGTACTTC. The encoded protein is CAWGRADISYEQYF. The chain carries TRBV30 and TRBJ2-7, with TRBD2 matching over 7 bases. In germline, CDR1 is GTSNPN, CDR2 SVGIG (reference sequence). Unmatched junction bases numbered 8, after V lost 5 bases and J lost 1 base. The CDR3 is made up of 14 amino acids.